This TCR beta chain was captured by sequencing in a study of T-cell reconstitution after alpha-beta-depleted transplantation in children. Trimming took 1 base from V and 6 from J; bases not matched to a gene: 12. The germline CDR1 and CDR2 sequences are MNHNS and SASEGT. The CDR3 length is 17 residues. TCRbeta library preparation incorporated unique molecular identifiers. TCRdb reanalysed the PCR reads using MiXCR and keeps one entry per CDR3 protein. The table has approximately 230,000 distinct CDR3 sequences, about 25% seen once. About this clonotype: Its antigen remains unknown.

Study-level findings and limits: Some patients' high day-60 TCRbeta diversity was attributed to recipient cells surviving conditioning. The origin of alpha-beta T cells about two months after transplant was reportedly several hundred expanded graft clones. One year post-transplant, T-cell counts and diversity were largely derived from T cells produced anew.

The sample was PBMCs, taken before TCRalphabeta/CD19-depleted stem cell transplant. The TCR sequence derives from a girl aged 2-9 years with Fanconi anemia, due to receive a stem cell transplant. This rearrangement joins TRBV6-1 to TRBJ2-1; 7 nucleotides align to TRBD1. CDR3: CASSEGMYDREINEQFF. CDR3 in DNA: TGTGCCAGCAGTGAAGGAATGTATGACAGGGAGATCAATGAGCAGTTCTTC.